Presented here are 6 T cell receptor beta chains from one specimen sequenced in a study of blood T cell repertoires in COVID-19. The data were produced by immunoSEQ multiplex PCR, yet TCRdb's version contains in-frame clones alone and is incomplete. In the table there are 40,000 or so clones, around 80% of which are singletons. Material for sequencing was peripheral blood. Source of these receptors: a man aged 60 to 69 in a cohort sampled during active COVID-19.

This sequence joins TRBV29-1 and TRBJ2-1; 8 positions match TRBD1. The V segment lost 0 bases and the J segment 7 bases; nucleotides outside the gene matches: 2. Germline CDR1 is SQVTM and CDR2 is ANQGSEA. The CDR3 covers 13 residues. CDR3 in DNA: TGCAGCGTTGAAGATGACAGGGGAAATGAGCAGTTCTTC. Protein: CSVEDDRGNEQFF.

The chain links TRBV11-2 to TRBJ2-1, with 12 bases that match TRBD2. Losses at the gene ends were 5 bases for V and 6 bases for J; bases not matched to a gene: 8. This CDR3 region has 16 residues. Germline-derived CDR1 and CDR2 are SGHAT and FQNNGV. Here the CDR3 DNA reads TGTGCCAGCAGCCCCCGACTAGCGGGGGCGATCAATGAGCAGTTCTTC. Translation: CASSPRLAGAINEQFF. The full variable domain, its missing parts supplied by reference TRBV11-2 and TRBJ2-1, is EAGVAQSPRYKIIEKRQSVAFWCNPISGHATLYWYQQILGQGPKLLIQFQNNGVVDDSQLPKDRFSAERLKGVDSTLKIQPAKLEDSAVYLCASSPRLAGAINEQFFGPGTRLTVL.

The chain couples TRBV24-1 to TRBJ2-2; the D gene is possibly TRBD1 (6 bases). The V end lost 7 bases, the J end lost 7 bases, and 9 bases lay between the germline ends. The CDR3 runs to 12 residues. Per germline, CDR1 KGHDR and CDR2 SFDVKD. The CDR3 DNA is TGTGCCACCAGGGGGGCAGGCGGGGAGCTGTTTTTT. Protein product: CATRGAGGELFF.

This chain's CDR3 is CASSPLGSGGEQYF. CDR3 sequence (DNA): TGCGCCAGCAGCCCATTAGGGTCGGGGGGGGAGCAGTACTTC. This chain links TRBV5-1 with TRBJ2-7; the match to TRBD2 covers 8 bases. Germline V gene data show CDR1 as SGHRS and CDR2 as YFSETQ. Losses at the gene ends were 4 bases for V and 7 bases for J; bases not matched to a gene: 10. The CDR3 totals 14 residues.

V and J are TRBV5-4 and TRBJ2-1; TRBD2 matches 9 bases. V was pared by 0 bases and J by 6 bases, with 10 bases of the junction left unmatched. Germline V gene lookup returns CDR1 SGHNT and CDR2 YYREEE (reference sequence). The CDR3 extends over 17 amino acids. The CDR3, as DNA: TGTGCCAGCAGCTTGGCCCTAGTGGGACTAGCAGGCAATGAGCAGTTCTTC. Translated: CASSLALVGLAGNEQFF.

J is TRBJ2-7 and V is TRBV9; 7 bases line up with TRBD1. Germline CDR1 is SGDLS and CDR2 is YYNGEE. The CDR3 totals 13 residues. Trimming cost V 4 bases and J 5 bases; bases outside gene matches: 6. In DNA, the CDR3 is TGTGCCAGCAGCTCTCAAACAGGGGACGAGCAGTACTTC. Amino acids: CASSSQTGDEQYF.